This is a list of T cell receptor beta chains from one sample in a study of T cell repertoires in cytomegalovirus infection. MiXCR, applied by TCRdb to the reads, yields one record per CDR3 protein. The sample contains 110,000 or so distinct CDR3 sequences, around 29% of which appear only once. Their cognate antigens are unknown. This specimen was CD8+ T cells from cultured PBMCs, taken from culture after CMV antigen stimulation. These receptor sequences come from a human donor in good health (CMV status not recorded). Some clones in this sample may be carry-over from other donors' samples. Both conserved end residues are part of each CDR3. A D gene is named only where the DNA matches it firmly. Some rows have no size entry. The others give once, few or many, or a class for an expanded clone.

j_gene	abundance	v_gene	d_gene	CDR3aa	CDR3nt
TRBJ2-5	.	TRBV7-2	.	CASSSLRYQETQYF	TGTGCCAGCAGCTCCTTACGGTACCAAGAGACCCAGTACTTC
TRBJ2-7	few	TRBV4-1	.	CASSQMVGANEQYF	TGCGCCAGCAGCCAAATGGTGGGGGCAAATGAGCAGTACTTC
TRBJ2-5	many	TRBV7-9	.	CASSSEAGETQYF	TGTGCCAGCAGCTCCGAGGCGGGGGAGACCCAGTACTTC
TRBJ2-5	.	TRBV7-9	.	CASWRAQETQYF	TGTGCCAGTTGGCGGGCCCAAGAGACCCAGTACTTC
TRBJ2-3	.	TRBV12-3/TRBV12-4	.	CASSHVEDTQYF	TGTGCCAGCAGTCATGTGGAGGATACGCAGTATTTT
TRBJ2-1	many	TRBV19	TRBD1	CASSIGTGGYNEQFF	TGTGCCAGTAGTATAGGGACAGGGGGGTACAATGAGCAGTTCTTC
TRBJ2-3	many	TRBV7-3	TRBD2	CASSVAGGSTQYF	TGTGCCAGCAGCGTAGCGGGGGGTTCAACGCAGTATTTT
TRBJ2-7	many	TRBV13	.	CASSQDRRSYEQYF	TGTGCCAGCAGCCAGGACAGACGCTCCTACGAGCAGTACTTC
TRBJ2-7	many	TRBV7-2	TRBD2	CASSLTGLAGLYEQYF	TGTGCCAGCAGCTTAACGGGACTAGCGGGGTTATACGAGCAGTACTTC
TRBJ2-1	few	TRBV6-5	.	CASTLGPEQFF	TGTGCCAGCACGTTAGGGCCTGAGCAGTTCTTC
TRBJ2-1	.	TRBV2	TRBD1	CATGTGVEDEQFF	TGTGCCACTGGGACAGGGGTGGAGGATGAGCAGTTCTTC
TRBJ2-2	.	TRBV6-2/TRBV6-3	.	CASSYSRPGELFF	TGTGCCAGCAGTTACTCGAGACCCGGGGAGCTGTTTTTT
TRBJ1-2	few	TRBV6-1	.	CASSSLDRNYGYTF	TGTGCCAGCAGTTCCCTGGACAGAAACTATGGCTACACCTTC
TRBJ2-5	.	TRBV7-9	TRBD1	CASSSRTGGQETQYF	TGTGCCAGCAGCTCTCGGACAGGGGGACAAGAGACCCAGTACTTC
TRBJ1-1	.	TRBV11-2	.	CASSLGTPRGAFF	TGTGCCAGCAGCCTCGGGACGCCGCGGGGAGCTTTCTTT
TRBJ2-3	few	TRBV7-9	.	CASSLYWGDTQYF	TGTGCCAGCAGCTTGTACTGGGGAGATACGCAGTATTTT
TRBJ2-5	many	TRBV12-3/TRBV12-4	.	CASSLEHQETQYF	TGTGCCAGCAGTTTGGAGCACCAAGAGACCCAGTACTTC
TRBJ2-7	.	TRBV6-4	.	CASSEGTADEQYF	TGTGCCAGCAGTGAGGGGACGGCGGATGAGCAGTACTTC
TRBJ2-7	few	TRBV7-9	.	CASSFRDTIYEQYF	TGTGCCAGCAGTTTCCGGGACACAATCTACGAGCAGTACTTC
TRBJ2-1	many	TRBV4-1	.	CASSPTMSSYNEQFF	TGCGCCAGCAGCCCTACAATGAGCTCCTACAATGAGCAGTTCTTC
TRBJ2-5	few	TRBV7-9	.	CASSPLRSIQETQYF	TGTGCCAGCAGCCCCCTTCGTTCAATACAAGAGACCCAGTACTTC
TRBJ1-1	.	TRBV27	.	CASSFGGSEAFF	TGTGCCAGCAGTTTTGGAGGGAGTGAAGCTTTCTTT
TRBJ1-3	.	TRBV5-4	.	CASSLATSGTGNTIYF	TGTGCCAGCAGCTTGGCCACCTCAGGAACAGGAAACACCATATATTTT
TRBJ2-5	once	TRBV11-1	.	CASSLAAKTQYF	TGTGCCAGCAGCTTAGCGGCAAAGACCCAGTACTTC
TRBJ2-5	.	TRBV12-3/TRBV12-4	.	CASSYVKKETQYF	TGTGCCAGCAGTTACGTCAAGAAAGAGACCCAGTACTTC
TRBJ2-7	.	TRBV27	.	CASSLGLGYEQYF	TGTGCCAGCAGTTTAGGTCTGGGCTACGAGCAGTACTTC
TRBJ2-3	.	TRBV6-6	.	CASSPSVSTDTQYF	TGTGCCAGCAGCCCTAGTGTGAGCACAGATACGCAGTATTTT
TRBJ1-1	.	TRBV4-2	.	CASSQDRGAITEAFF	TGTGCCAGCAGCCAAGATCGGGGGGCAATCACTGAAGCTTTCTTT
TRBJ2-2	few	TRBV5-1	TRBD1	CASSWERGTVNTGELFF	TGCGCCAGCAGCTGGGAAAGAGGGACAGTTAACACCGGGGAGCTGTTTTTT
TRBJ2-7	.	TRBV27	.	CASGKEAIDGAGIPYEQYF	TGTGCCAGCGGAAAAGAGGCTATTGACGGGGCAGGGATACCCTACGAGCAGTACTTC
TRBJ2-1	.	TRBV27	TRBD1	CASSFDRAYNEQFF	TGTGCCAGCAGTTTTGACAGGGCCTACAATGAGCAGTTCTTC
TRBJ2-2	many	TRBV12-3/TRBV12-4	.	CASSLRLGSGELFF	TGTGCCAGCAGTTTAAGGTTGGGGAGCGGGGAGCTGTTTTTT
TRBJ1-3	few	TRBV15	TRBD1	CATRYDRDFGNTIYF	TGTGCCACCAGATACGACAGGGACTTCGGAAACACCATATATTTT
TRBJ2-4	.	TRBV15	TRBD1	CATANRGLGNIQYF	TGTGCCACCGCGAACAGGGGGCTGGGAAACATTCAGTACTTC